This paragraph covers one T cell receptor (beta chain) sequence. Its antigen is currently unknown. Cells defined as naive were viable CD3+CD4+ or CD3+CD8+ and CCR7+CD45RA+CD45RO-CD95-CD27+CD28+. Unmatched junction bases numbered 7, after V lost 7 bases and J lost 4 bases. The germline V gene encodes CDR1 MDHEN and CDR2 SYDVKM. The CDR3 is 14 amino acids. The sample belongs to a study of T cells after posttransplantation cyclophosphamide. Overall study results and limits: Donor-recipient repertoire similarity was low at 1-2 months, rising over year one. TRB clonality was highly associated with recipient CMV seropositivity and reactivation.

Repertoires were generated with immunoSEQ multiplex PCR, while TCRdb's copy carries only in-frame clones and drops some. The table records tens of thousands of clones, 95% to 98% of them present only once. This clonotype originated in a man between 35 and 55 years old in good health, CMV-negative, and a related stem cell transplant donor. Specimen: naive CD4+ T cells sorted from PBMCs. The V and J genes are TRBV28 and TRBJ1-2, with 9 bases that match TRBD1. The DNA for the CDR3 is TGTGCCAGCACTGGGGACAGGGTAACCTATGGCTACACCTTC. Translated, it gives CASTGDRVTYGYTF.